Below are 27 T cell receptor beta chains sequenced from a single sample in a study of beta chain features in type 1 diabetes. Study conclusions and caveats: All four CD4+ subsets of Type 1 diabetes patients contained TCRB CDR3s that were moderately but significantly shorter.

Antigens of these TCRs are unknown. Expressed TCRB transcripts were sequenced because the isolated RNA had all been reverse transcribed beforehand. The assay was immunoSEQ multiplex PCR, and TCRdb's table has in-frame clones only and misses some. This sample yields around 240,000 clones, of which around 16% are seen a single time; 0.07% to 0.095% belongs to the top ten. The specimen was naive CD4+ T cells from blood. The receptors shown here come from a man in his thirties or forties with type 1 diabetes.

The chain combines TRBV10-3 with TRBJ2-5, with 7 bases matching TRBD1. Germline loops: CDR1 ENHRY, CDR2 SYGVKD. V shed 7 bases, J shed 4 bases, and the junction held 6 bases outside the gene matches. CDR3 length: 13 residues. This chain's CDR3 is CAITDRVGETQYF. In DNA, the CDR3 is TGTGCCATCACCGACAGGGTCGGAGAGACCCAGTACTTC.

The genes are TRBV30 and TRBJ1-4, with 7 positions matching TRBD1. V lost 0 bases and J lost 12; bases outside the gene matches: 7. CDR3 length: 13 amino acids. The germline CDR1 and CDR2 sequences are GTSNPN and SVGIG (reference sequence). Here the CDR3 DNA reads TGTGCCTGGAGTGTACGGTCAGGGGGAGAACTGTTTTTT. This gives the protein CAWSVRSGGELFF.

There are a few counts of this clone. One end of the junction is discordant with germline, which a read error may explain. V and J are TRBV7-7 and TRBJ2-3, with 7 bases matching TRBD2. Germline CDR1 SSHAT, CDR2 FNYEAQ (reference sequence). CDR3 length: 14 residues. The CDR3 nucleotides are TGTGCTAGCAGTCGACGGGAGGGCACAGATACGCAGTATTTT. It codes for CASSRREGTDTQYF.

This clone was picked up a small number of times. An end of the junction does not agree with germline; a read error may underlie this. The chain employs TRBV29-1 and TRBJ2-5; D is uncertain. Per germline, CDR1 SQVTM and CDR2 ANQGSEA. The CDR3 length is 15 residues. The CDR3 bases are TGCAGCGTTAAAGAGGTCGGACGGGCGAGAGAGACCCAGTACTTC. Its protein is CSVKEVGRARETQYF.

The chain uses TRBV2 and TRBJ2-6; D not resolved. CDR1 is SNHLY, CDR2 FYNNEI, per germline. Trimming removed 3 bases at V and 0 bases at J, with 6 bases between. The CDR3 sequence is 15 residues long. The CDR3 sequence is CASSDSVSGANVLTF. The CDR3 DNA is TGTGCCAGCAGTGATTCGGTCTCTGGGGCCAACGTCCTGACTTTC.

The rearrangement joins TRBV6-5 to TRBJ1-1; no clear D. V lost 6 bases and J 0 bases, leaving 8 bases between the germline ends. The CDR3 sequence is 13 residues long. CDR1 and CDR2 (germline): MNHEY, SVGAGI. CDR3 region: CASRTGVNTEAFF. Written as DNA, the CDR3 is TGTGCCAGCAGAACGGGAGTGAACACTGAAGCTTTCTTT.

The V gene is TRBV2, the J gene TRBJ2-1; 13 positions agree with TRBD2. The CDR3 is made up of 14 amino acids. Germline V gene lookup returns CDR1 SNHLY and CDR2 FYNNEI. Trimming cost V 7 bases and J 6 bases; bases outside gene matches: 3. CDR3 in amino acids: CASMGLAGRNEQFF. CDR3 DNA sequence: TGTGCCAGCATGGGACTAGCGGGGCGCAATGAGCAGTTCTTC.

The V and J genes are TRBV14 and TRBJ2-7; a possible D gene is TRBD1 (6 bases). Germline CDR1 reads SGHDN; CDR2 reads FVKESK. V gave up 4 bases and J gave up 2 bases, with 12 bases separating them. The length of the CDR3 is 14 residues. In nucleotides, the CDR3 is TGTGCCAGCAGCCTCGGCAGGGGAACCTACGAGCAGTACTTC. This encodes CASSLGRGTYEQYF.

Of note for this clone: The sample has other DNA sequences that encode this CDR3 too. This chain joins TRBV28 and TRBJ2-7, with D tentatively TRBD1 (6 bases). Germline CDR1 reads MDHEN; CDR2 reads SYDVKM. CDR3 length: 13 amino acids. Trimming stripped 5 bases from V and 2 bases from J, with 10 bases between. The CDR3 sequence: CASSPGQTYEQYF. CDR3 nucleotide sequence: TGTGCCAGCAGTCCCGGACAGACCTACGAGCAGTACTTC.

In this sample, this clone turned up a few times. J is TRBJ2-7 and V is TRBV30, with 7 bases aligning to TRBD1. The CDR3 spans 11 residues. V lost 5 bases to trimming and J lost 6 bases; unmatched junction nucleotides: 4. Germline V gives CDR1 GTSNPN, CDR2 SVGIG (reference sequence). CDR3 sequence: CAWGQVGEQYF. As DNA, the CDR3 is TGTGCCTGGGGACAGGTTGGCGAGCAGTACTTC. Full variable domain (outside the CDR3, taken from reference TRBV30 and TRBJ2-7): SQTIHQWPATLVQPVGSPLSLECTVEGTSNPNLYWYRQAAGRGLQLLFYSVGIGQISSEVPQNLSASRPQDRQFILSSKKLLLSDSGFYLCAWGQVGEQYFGPGTRLTVT.

The chain carries TRBV5-4 and TRBJ2-4; 10 nucleotides agree with TRBD1. Trimming removed 2 bases from V and 7 bases from J; junction bases left unmatched: 3. This CDR3 is 14 amino acids long. In germline, CDR1 is SGHNT, CDR2 YYREEE (reference sequence). The CDR3 here is CASSFEDRGNIQYF. The CDR3 region has the DNA TGTGCCAGCAGCTTCGAGGACAGGGGGAACATTCAGTACTTC. The full variable domain, in which reference TRBV5-4 and TRBJ2-4 provide the parts outside the CDR3, is ETGVTQSPTHLIKTRGQQVTLRCSSQSGHNTVSWYQQALGQGPQFIFQYYREEENGRGNFPPRFSGLQFPNYSSELNVNALELDDSALYLCASSFEDRGNIQYFGAGTRLSVL.

This clone was detected only a few times. V is TRBV4-1 and J is TRBJ2-3; D ambiguous. The CDR3 runs 11 residues. V lost 8 bases and J 4 bases, leaving 7 bases between the germline ends. Germline CDR1 is MGHRA and CDR2 is YSYEKL. CDR3 loop: CASEVPDTQYF. The DNA of the CDR3 is TGCGCCAGCGAGGTCCCAGATACGCAGTATTTT.

This clone was counted a few times. The chain combines TRBV21-1 with TRBJ2-1; TRBD2, as called in the table, went unchecked against the DNA. TRBV21-1 represents a pseudogene. The CDR3 runs 16 residues. The CDR3 protein is CASSKSDYLSYNEQFF. For the CDR3, the DNA is TGTGCCAGCAGCAAAAGTGACTACCTCTCCTACAATGAGCAGTTCTTC.

CDR3 nucleotide sequence: TGTGCCAGCAGTCCTTTACCGTCAGGGGAGCTGTTTTTT. This codes for CASSPLPSGELFF. This chain uses TRBV6-5 with TRBJ2-2; D is uncertain. The germline V gene encodes CDR1 MNHEY and CDR2 SVGAGI. Between the trimmed V and J ends, which lost 5 bases and 8 bases, there was a span of 12 bases. The CDR3 length is 13 residues.

This clone was detected a few times. The rearrangement links TRBV18 to TRBJ2-1; no reliable D call. Germline V gene sequence: CDR1 KGHSH, CDR2 LQKENI. V was trimmed by 2 bases and J by 0 bases, leaving 5 bases between them. This CDR3 contains 14 residues. CDR3 region: CASSPSISYNEQFF. DNA of the CDR3: TGTGCCAGCTCACCATCGATCTCCTACAATGAGCAGTTCTTC.

The V call is TRBV25-1, the J call TRBJ1-2, with D uncertain. The CDR3 is 15 residues long. Germline CDR1 and CDR2: MGHDK and SYGVNS. Trimming took off 2 bases at V and 2 bases at J, with 12 bases between the two ends. CDR3 sequence (DNA): TGTGCCAGCAGTGAAGTTGGGCAGAGCAACTATGGCTACACCTTC. Amino acid sequence: CASSEVGQSNYGYTF.

This clone showed up just a few times. This chain joins TRBV25-1 and TRBJ2-3; TRBD1 aligns across 9 bases. Per germline, CDR1 MGHDK and CDR2 SYGVNS. V shed 3 bases and J 3 bases; nucleotides not matched to a gene: 7. CDR3 length: 16 amino acids. The CDR3 sequence: CASSDPGQGGTDTQYF. The CDR3 bases are TGTGCCAGCAGTGACCCGGGACAGGGAGGTACAGATACGCAGTATTTT.

The chain couples TRBV7-2 to TRBJ2-3, with TRBD1 as a possible D gene (5 bases). V was cut by 2 bases and J by 4 bases, with 10 bases left in between. Germline-derived CDR1 and CDR2 are SGHTA and FQGNSA. The CDR3 covers 14 residues. The chain's CDR3 is CASSLLGVADTQYF. CDR3 nucleotides: TGTGCCAGCAGCTTATTAGGGGTAGCAGATACGCAGTATTTT.

This chain connects TRBV6-5 to TRBJ2-5, with 9 bases that match TRBD1. Germline V gene data show CDR1 as MNHEY and CDR2 as SVGAGI. The CDR3 length is 15 residues. V shed 4 bases, J shed 4 bases, and the junction held 7 bases outside the gene matches. The CDR3 DNA is TGTGCCAGCAGTTGGACAGGGGTCACCACAGAGACCCAGTACTTC. As protein: CASSWTGVTTETQYF.

The V gene is TRBV14, the J gene TRBJ2-1; D unresolved. The germline gives CDR1 SGHDN, CDR2 FVKESK. This CDR3 spans 14 amino acids. Trimming took off 3 bases at V and 2 bases at J, with 8 bases between the two ends. This CDR3 reads CASSQKGAYNEQFF. The CDR3 nucleotides read TGTGCCAGCAGCCAGAAAGGAGCCTACAATGAGCAGTTCTTC.

The rearrangement uses TRBV4-3 and TRBJ2-1; either TRBD1 or TRBD2 may fit D (5 bases each). Germline V gene sequence: CDR1 LGHNA, CDR2 YSLEER. This CDR3 region has 15 residues. Trimming took off 1 base at V and 9 bases at J, with 16 bases between the two ends. CDR3 protein: CASSQGLGDRVEQFF. The CDR3 DNA reads TGCGCCAGCAGCCAAGGTTTGGGGGATAGGGTTGAGCAGTTCTTC.

The chain employs TRBV9 and TRBJ2-5; no definite D call. CDR3 size: 12 residues. Germline values: CDR1 SGDLS, CDR2 YYNGEE. V lost 4 bases to trimming and J lost 5 bases, with 9 bases between them. CDR3 coding DNA: TGTGCCAGCAGCTTCGAGGAGGAGACCCAGTACTTC. Its protein product is CASSFEEETQYF. Drawing the rest from reference TRBV9 and TRBJ2-5, the complete variable domain is DSGVTQTPKHLITATGQRVTLRCSPRSGDLSVYWYQQSLDQGLQFLIQYYNGEERAKGNILERFSAQQFPDLHSELNLSSLELGDSALYFCASSFEEETQYFGPGTRLLVL.

Notes on this clone: The same CDR3 is also encoded by other DNA sequences in this sample. The chain employs TRBV9 and TRBJ2-7; D gene uncertain. CDR3 length equals 12 residues. V was pared by 4 bases and J by 0 bases, with 5 bases between. The germline V gene has CDR1 SGDLS and CDR2 YYNGEE. The CDR3 DNA reads TGTGCCAGCAGCCCCAGCTCCTACGAGCAGTACTTC. It codes for CASSPSSYEQYF.

V is TRBV29-1 and J is TRBJ2-7; D is undetermined. Trimming cost V 6 bases and J 3 bases, with 12 bases left between them. The CDR3 extends over 12 amino acids. Germline CDR1 and CDR2: SQVTM and ANQGSEA. The CDR3 region is CSVGERYYEQYF. The CDR3 DNA sequence: TGCAGCGTCGGAGAGCGATACTACGAGCAGTACTTC.

This clone was seen only a few times. The CDR3 coding sequence is TGTGCCTGGAGTGGAGGGTTTAGGGTGAACACTGAAGCTTTCTTT. Translation gives CAWSGGFRVNTEAFF. The chain links TRBV30 to TRBJ1-1; no clear D. Germline V gene sequence: CDR1 GTSNPN, CDR2 SVGIG (reference sequence). This CDR3 spans 15 amino acids. The V end lost 1 base, the J end lost 0 bases, and 12 bases lay between the germline ends. Full variable domain (outside the CDR3, taken from reference TRBV30 and TRBJ1-1): SQTIHQWPATLVQPVGSPLSLECTVEGTSNPNLYWYRQAAGRGLQLLFYSVGIGQISSEVPQNLSASRPQDRQFILSSKKLLLSDSGFYLCAWSGGFRVNTEAFFGQGTRLTVV.

The chain combines TRBV7-6 with TRBJ2-3, with 8 bases matching TRBD2. Trimming removed 7 bases from V and 4 bases from J; junction bases left unmatched: 10. This CDR3 contains 15 residues. Per germline, CDR1 SGHVS and CDR2 FNYEAQ. The CDR3 loop reads CASTGSGKGADTQYF. The CDR3 DNA reads TGTGCCAGCACCGGTAGCGGGAAAGGCGCAGATACGCAGTATTTT.

This clone showed up just a few times. This chain joins TRBV7-9 and TRBJ2-7; 12 bases map to TRBD2. CDR1 SEHNR and CDR2 FQNEAQ come from the germline V gene (reference sequence). The CDR3 consists of 18 residues. The V and J ends lost 1 base and 1 base, in that order; junction bases with no gene match: 8. The CDR3 coding sequence is TGTGCCAGCAGCTTAGGCCGAACTAGCGGGAGGAAGTCCTACGAGCAGTACTTC. Translated, it gives CASSLGRTSGRKSYEQYF.